Below, 9 T cell receptor beta chains from the same sample are listed, as sequenced in a study of blood T cell repertoires in COVID-19. Data came from immunoSEQ multiplex PCR; TCRdb stores just in-frame clones and leaves some out. The profile shows some 83,000 clones, around 80% of them singletons. The material sequenced was peripheral blood. Receptors originate from a human donor in a cohort sampled during active COVID-19.

This chain joins TRBV4-2 and TRBJ1-4; D perhaps matches TRBD1 (6 bases). Germline CDR1 reads LGHNA; CDR2 reads YNFKEQ. V was cut by 0 bases and J by 8 bases, with 16 bases left in between. This CDR3 spans 16 amino acids. In DNA form, the CDR3 reads TGTGCCAGCAGCCAAGATGGGGGACAAATGATCGAAAAACTGTTTTTT. It encodes CASSQDGGQMIEKLFF.

The genes are TRBV25-1 and TRBJ2-2, with D unclear. Germline CDR1 is MGHDK and CDR2 is SYGVNS. The CDR3 is 14 residues long. Deletions cut 5 bases from V and 0 bases from J, with 7 bases between. The CDR3 loop is CASSHDTNTGELFF. The CDR3 DNA sequence: TGTGCCAGCAGTCACGACACGAACACCGGGGAGCTGTTTTTT.

This chain joins TRBV29-1 and TRBJ1-2; tentatively, D is TRBD1 (6 bases). The V gene lost 0 bases and the J gene lost 8 bases, with 10 bases spanning the gap. This CDR3 has 12 amino acids. CDR1 is SQVTM and CDR2 is ANQGSEA in the germline V gene. This CDR3 reads CSVEDRGYGYTF. The CDR3 DNA reads as TGCAGCGTTGAAGACAGGGGATACGGCTACACCTTC.

A word on this clone: The junction does not match germline at one end; this may be a read error. The V gene is TRBV6-6, the J gene TRBJ1-4; D perhaps matches TRBD1 (5 bases). There are 10 residues in the CDR3. Germline assignment: CDR1 MNHNY and CDR2 SVGAGI (reference sequence). The CDR3 region is CASGADSSVF. CDR3 DNA sequence: TGTGCCAGCGGGGCAGACAGTTCTGTTTTT.

The V gene is TRBV6-4, the J gene TRBJ2-4, with D maybe TRBD1 (6 bases). CDR1 is MRHNA, CDR2 SNTAGT, per germline. Trimming took 5 bases from V and 0 from J, leaving 17 bases between them. The CDR3 is made up of 17 amino acids. CDR3 in amino acids: CASSRPRTVLAKNIQYF. CDR3 DNA: TGTGCCAGCAGTCGACCTAGGACAGTTTTAGCCAAAAACATTCAGTACTTC.

This rearrangement joins TRBV28 to TRBJ1-1; 9 bases are a match to TRBD1. The CDR3 loop spans 16 amino acids. The junction had 18 bases not matched to a gene; V was cut back by 7 bases and J by 9 bases. The germline V gene encodes CDR1 MDHEN and CDR2 SYDVKM. The CDR3 protein is CASNPSQGARGGKAFF. CDR3 sequence (DNA): TGTGCCAGCAACCCGTCACAGGGGGCGCGGGGGGGGAAAGCTTTCTTT.

This clone was counted a single time. This rearrangement joins TRBV10-3 to TRBJ2-2; D perhaps matches TRBD1 (6 bases). The CDR3 length is 13 residues. Germline loops: CDR1 ENHRY, CDR2 SYGVKD. Trimming pared 3 bases from V and 10 bases from J, leaving 12 bases between. This chain's CDR3 is CAISDRTVLELFF. The CDR3 coding sequence is TGTGCCATCAGTGACCGGACAGTATTGGAGCTGTTTTTT.

This clone has a handful of counts. The chain employs TRBV7-2 and TRBJ2-2, with D uncertain. The CDR3 has 16 amino acids. Trimming cost V 0 bases and J 1 base, with 9 bases left between them. CDR1 and CDR2 from the germline V gene are SGHTA and FQGNSA. The CDR3, as DNA: TGTGCCAGCAGCTTAGCAGCGTCAGTGAACACCGGGGAGCTGTTTTTT. Its protein product is CASSLAASVNTGELFF. The full variable domain, with the rest looked up from reference TRBV7-2 and TRBJ2-2, is GAGVSQSPSNKVTEKGKDVELRCDPISGHTALYWYRQSLGQGLEFLIYFQGNSAPDKSGLPSDRFSAERTGGSVSTLTIQRTQQEDSAVYLCASSLAASVNTGELFFGEGSRLTVL.

The CDR3 loop reads CASSLNPGKNTEAFF. In nucleotides, the CDR3 is TGTGCCAGCAGCTTGAACCCGGGTAAGAACACTGAAGCTTTCTTT. V gene TRBV5-8 combines with J gene TRBJ1-1; D not resolved. V was pared by 1 base and J by 1 base, with 11 bases between. The V gene's germline CDR1 is SGHTS and CDR2 YDEGEE. The CDR3 loop spans 15 amino acids.